The present TCR beta chain was sequenced within a study of T cell responses to AZD1222 COVID-19 vaccine. Regarding the study as a whole: Donors, mostly white British, included more females; clonal diversity was possibly underestimated. None of the repertoires were sampled until the peak T cell response had passed.

This clone was counted once. The antigen remains undetermined. Assay: immunoSEQ multiplex PCR; the TCRdb copy retains only in-frame clones and omits some. Altogether roughly 70,000 clones are present, about nine tenths being singletons, with the ten largest covering 6.3%. Germline V gene lookup returns CDR1 SGDLS and CDR2 YYNGEE. This CDR3 has 12 amino acids. V gave up 7 bases and J gave up 7 bases; unmatched junction bases: 7. The starting material was peripheral blood, obtained 28 days after the second dose of the MenACWY control vaccine. The source of this sequence is an adult who received the MenACWY meningococcal vaccine as a control. The gene calls are TRBV9 and TRBJ1-2; 7 positions agree with TRBD1. CDR3 loop: CASGADRVGYTF. The DNA for the CDR3 is TGTGCCAGCGGAGCCGACAGGGTTGGCTACACCTTC.